Shown below are 21 T cell receptor beta chains from a single sample sequenced in a study of T cell responses to AZD1222 COVID-19 vaccine. Assay: immunoSEQ multiplex PCR; the TCRdb copy retains only in-frame clones and omits some. The sample holds around 170,000 clones, approximately 90% seen once. The starting material was peripheral blood, obtained on day 0 of AZD1222 vaccination. The origin of the receptors is an adult in good health.

This chain joins TRBV10-3 and TRBJ1-1; D remains unclear. The V gene's germline CDR1 is ENHRY and CDR2 SYGVKD. Trimming removed 7 bases from V and 3 bases from J, with 9 bases in between. The CDR3 totals 12 residues. CDR3 in amino acids: CAIKGQDTEAFF. CDR3 DNA: TGTGCCATCAAAGGTCAGGACACTGAAGCTTTCTTT.

V and J are TRBV14 and TRBJ1-1; possible D gene TRBD1, 6 bases. V lost 2 bases and J 5 bases, leaving 15 bases between the germline ends. In germline, CDR1 is SGHDN, CDR2 FVKESK. CDR3 length: 15 residues. The chain's CDR3 is CASSQHGIQGTEAFF. CDR3 in DNA: TGTGCCAGCAGCCAACACGGCATACAGGGTACTGAAGCTTTCTTT. The variable domain in full, completed from reference TRBV14 and TRBJ1-1, reads EAGVTQFPSHSVIEKGQTVTLRCDPISGHDNLYWYRRVMGKEIKFLLHFVKESKQDESGMPNNRFLAERTGGTYSTLKVQPAELEDSGVYFCASSQHGIQGTEAFFGQGTRLTVV.

The chain couples TRBV28 to TRBJ2-5, with TRBD1 identical over 7 bases. V lost 7 bases to trimming and J lost 7 bases; unmatched junction nucleotides: 18. The germline V gene encodes CDR1 MDHEN and CDR2 SYDVKM. CDR3 length equals 16 residues. The DNA of the CDR3 is TGTGCCAGCATCCCCGTTCGGACAGGCGCACGGGGGACCCAGTACTTC. Its protein is CASIPVRTGARGTQYF.

The genes are TRBV25-1 and TRBJ2-1, with D possibly matching TRBD2 (6 bases). Per germline, CDR1 MGHDK and CDR2 SYGVNS. The CDR3 is 15 amino acids. Trimming removed 3 bases at V and 7 bases at J, with 16 bases between. The CDR3 is CASSDGTPVGNEQFF. The CDR3 DNA is TGTGCCAGCAGTGACGGGACTCCCGTTGGAAATGAGCAGTTCTTC.

The chain employs TRBV5-5 and TRBJ1-5, with D unresolved. Trimming cost V 0 bases and J 3 bases, with 7 bases left between them. Germline V lookup: CDR1 SGHKS, CDR2 YYEKEE (reference sequence). The CDR3 has 14 amino acids. The CDR3 DNA reads as TGTGCCAGCAGCTTGGAAGGGCCCAATCAGCCCCAGCATTTT. This encodes CASSLEGPNQPQHF.

This clone has only one observation. The CDR3 region has the DNA TGTGCCAGCAGCCCCTACTCGGGGACAGGGAATGAAAAACTGTTTTTT. Amino acids: CASSPYSGTGNEKLFF. The chain has TRBV14 and TRBJ1-4; 9 bases fit TRBD1. The CDR3 sequence is 16 residues long. The germline V gene has CDR1 SGHDN and CDR2 FVKESK. J gave up 5 bases and V 4 bases, and 8 bases lay outside the gene matches.

The V and J genes are TRBV24-1 and TRBJ2-1; 12 nucleotides match TRBD1. The CDR3 covers 16 residues. The J segment lost 10 bases and the V segment lost 3 bases, leaving 9 bases of the junction unmatched. Germline V CDR1 and CDR2: KGHDR, SFDVKD. CDR3 loop: CATSDPPGQGAHEQFF. Written as DNA, the CDR3 is TGTGCCACCAGTGATCCGCCGGGACAGGGGGCGCACGAGCAGTTCTTC.

The chain has TRBV6-5 and TRBJ1-1, with 7 positions matching TRBD1. This CDR3 is built from 13 residues. Germline CDR1 MNHEY, CDR2 SVGAGI. V shed 2 bases, J shed 4 bases, and the junction held 1 base outside the gene matches. CDR3 protein: CASSYQGGTEAFF. DNA of the CDR3: TGTGCCAGCAGTTACCAGGGGGGCACTGAAGCTTTCTTT.

The V and J genes are TRBV5-5 and TRBJ1-1; D uncertain. Germline V gives CDR1 SGHKS, CDR2 YYEKEE (reference sequence). V lost 1 base to trimming and J lost 2 bases, with 6 bases between them. The CDR3 extends over 13 amino acids. The CDR3 DNA reads as TGTGCCAGCAGCTTGTTTCTCAACACTGAAGCTTTCTTT. It specifies CASSLFLNTEAFF.

The chain carries TRBV27 and TRBJ2-2; 7 bases match TRBD1. This CDR3 has 15 amino acids. V lost 8 bases to trimming and J lost 7 bases; unmatched junction nucleotides: 13. CDR1 and CDR2 from the germline V gene are MNHEY and SMNVEV (reference sequence). The CDR3 reads CASSDRQGRIGELFF. The DNA for the CDR3 is TGTGCCAGCTCGGACCGACAGGGCCGTATCGGGGAGCTGTTTTTT.

This clone was counted once. The rearrangement joins TRBV4-1 to TRBJ1-5, with 9 bases identical to TRBD1. CDR1 MGHRA and CDR2 YSYEKL come from the germline V gene. The CDR3 loop spans 15 amino acids. V was clipped by 5 bases and J by 4 bases; unmatched bases: 6. CDR3 DNA sequence: TGCGCCAGCAGCGGGACAGGGTTAGGAAATCAGCCCCAGCATTTT. Translating it yields CASSGTGLGNQPQHF.

This clone was observed once. The chain couples TRBV7-9 to TRBJ1-3; TRBD1 aligns across 7 bases. Germline V gene lookup returns CDR1 SEHNR and CDR2 FQNEAQ (reference sequence). This CDR3 spans 14 amino acids. J was trimmed by 0 bases and V by 6 bases; bases with no gene match: 2. The CDR3 DNA sequence: TGTGCCAGCAGGACAGGGAGCTCTGGAAACACCATATATTTT. Translation gives CASRTGSSGNTIYF.

This clone was seen once. The rearrangement joins TRBV7-2 to TRBJ1-2; D possibly corresponds to TRBD1 (6 bases). Germline lookup yields CDR1 SGHTA and CDR2 FQGNSA. CDR3 length equals 15 residues. V lost 5 bases to trimming and J lost 4 bases, with 17 bases between them. The CDR3 spells CASSPQTGQPYGYTF. The DNA of the CDR3 is TGTGCCAGCAGCCCTCAAACCGGACAGCCCTATGGCTACACCTTC.

The chain links TRBV4-3 to TRBJ1-2; TRBD1 aligns across 8 bases. CDR1 is LGHNA and CDR2 is YSLEER in the germline V gene. V gave up 3 bases and J gave up 6 bases; unmatched junction bases: 9. The CDR3 sequence is 15 residues long. CDR3 sequence: CASSHLNTGGDGYTF. The CDR3 bases are TGCGCCAGCAGCCACCTTAACACAGGGGGGGATGGCTACACCTTC.

The chain uses TRBV28 and TRBJ1-5; D perhaps matches TRBD1 (5 bases). The ends were cut back, 3 bases at V and 1 base at J, with 10 bases in the middle. CDR1 MDHEN and CDR2 SYDVKM come from the germline V gene. This CDR3 spans 15 amino acids. The CDR3 region has the DNA TGTGCCAGCAGTTTGGGGGGGGAGAGCAATCAGCCCCAGCATTTT. It is translated as CASSLGGESNQPQHF.

The chain is built from TRBV27 and TRBJ1-2; the D is unclear. Trimming removed 3 bases at V and 7 bases at J, with 15 bases between. The CDR3 consists of 14 residues. Per the germline V gene, CDR1 is MNHEY and CDR2 is SMNVEV (reference sequence). The CDR3 sequence is CASSLGQWMSGYTF. DNA of the CDR3: TGTGCCAGCAGTTTGGGTCAATGGATGAGTGGCTACACCTTC.

The V call is TRBV6-6, the J call TRBJ2-1; the match to TRBD2 covers 10 bases. The CDR3 contains 15 residues. V lost 0 bases, J lost 8 bases, and 4 bases stayed unmatched. The germline CDR1 and CDR2 sequences are MNHNY and SVGAGI (reference sequence). In DNA form, the CDR3 reads TGTGCCAGCAGTTACTCTACCCTAGCGGGAGATGAGCAGTTCTTC. Translating it yields CASSYSTLAGDEQFF.

The V gene is TRBV5-1, the J gene TRBJ2-7, with D hard to call. CDR1 SGHRS and CDR2 YFSETQ come from the germline V gene. There are 12 residues in the CDR3. Trimming stripped 1 base from V and 6 bases from J, with 8 bases between. The CDR3 nucleotides read TGCGCCAGCAGCTTGATAAGTTCCGAGCAGTACTTC. Its protein is CASSLISSEQYF.

A few counts support this clone. The rearrangement links TRBV27 to TRBJ1-2; D is ambiguous. This CDR3 spans 11 amino acids. Germline CDR1 reads MNHEY; CDR2 reads SMNVEV (reference sequence). V gave up 10 bases and J gave up 4 bases, with 10 bases separating them. The CDR3 loop is CATPGAYGYTF. DNA for the CDR3: TGTGCCACGCCGGGAGCCTATGGCTACACCTTC.

The chain links TRBV13 to TRBJ2-7, with 8 nucleotides matching TRBD1. The CDR3 is 13 amino acids. V was pared by 5 bases and J by 5 bases, with 5 bases of the junction left unmatched. The germline gives CDR1 PRHDT, CDR2 FYEKMQ (reference sequence). CDR3 residues: CASSHPTGDEQYF. CDR3 in DNA: TGTGCCAGCAGCCATCCGACAGGGGACGAGCAGTACTTC.

The rearrangement joins TRBV2 to TRBJ2-3; perhaps D is TRBD1 or TRBD2 (6 bases each). Germline V CDR1 and CDR2: SNHLY, FYNNEI. The CDR3 sequence is 14 residues long. The V end was cut by 7 bases, the J end by 0 bases, with 11 bases between. The CDR3 DNA is TGTGCCAGCATGAGGGGGGATAGCACAGATACGCAGTATTTT. Residues: CASMRGDSTDTQYF.